The source of this T cell receptor beta chain is a study of T cell responses to AZD1222 COVID-19 vaccine. Measured with immunoSEQ multiplex PCR; TCRdb has only the in-frame clones, and not every one. The sample includes more than 150,000 clones, less than 95% of them seen just once. J lost 1 base, V lost 1 base, and 1 base had no gene match. Looked up from germline, CDR1 is MNHNS and CDR2 is SASEGT. The CDR3 spans 16 residues. This clonotype originated in an adult in good health. V and J are TRBV6-1 and TRBJ2-2, with 9 bases that match TRBD2. This material consisted of peripheral blood, taken on day 0 of AZD1222 vaccination. Here the CDR3 reads CASSEGLAVNTGELFF. The CDR3 DNA follows: TGTGCCAGCAGTGAAGGACTAGCGGTGAACACCGGGGAGCTGTTTTTT.